One sample yielded the 3 T cell receptor beta chains listed below, sequenced in a study of blood T cell repertoires in COVID-19. The assay was immunoSEQ multiplex PCR, and TCRdb's table has in-frame clones only and misses some. The sample includes more than 65,000 clones, roughly 80% of them seen just once. The sample comprised peripheral blood. The receptors originated from a woman of 80 years or more with acute or convalescent COVID-19.

On this clone: The identical CDR3 is also encoded by other nucleotide sequences in the sample. The rearrangement links TRBV11-2 to TRBJ2-6; D not certain. Germline V gene lookup returns CDR1 SGHAT and CDR2 FQNNGV. The CDR3 is 15 amino acids. V shed 0 bases and J shed 1 base, with 4 bases lying between them. In DNA form, the CDR3 reads TGTGCCAGCAGCTTAGATTCATCTGGGGCCAACGTCCTGACTTTC. As protein: CASSLDSSGANVLTF.

CDR3 loop: CASSKKGDTGELFF. Written as DNA, the CDR3 is TGTGCCAGCAGTAAAAAGGGGGACACCGGGGAGCTGTTTTTT. This chain joins TRBV7-2 and TRBJ2-2; D may be TRBD1 (6 bases). Germline V gene lookup returns CDR1 SGHTA and CDR2 FQGNSA. Between the trimmed V and J ends, which lost 6 bases and 3 bases, there was a span of 11 bases. The CDR3 totals 14 residues.

This sequence joins TRBV25-1 and TRBJ1-2; 9 bases line up with TRBD1. The CDR3 length is 15 residues. The V gene's germline CDR1 is MGHDK and CDR2 SYGVNS. V lost 3 bases, J lost 0 bases, and 2 bases stayed unmatched. Written as DNA, the CDR3 is TGTGCCAGCAGTGAGGGACAGGGATCTAACTATGGCTACACCTTC. This gives the protein CASSEGQGSNYGYTF.